This TCR beta chain was sequenced during a study of regulatory T cells in long-lasting Graves disease. Findings of the study overall: Patients with persistent Graves' had lower TCR diversity than newly diagnosed patients. Under persistent disease, TRBV28, TRBJ1-2 and TRBJ2-5 were used preferentially. Only a small sample size was used, which may have cut accuracy.

Documented time point: newly diagnosed GD, antithyroid drugs for less than 3 months. Researchers made the TCR library from RNA that was extracted from PBMCs. The J segment lost 4 bases and the V segment lost 1 base, leaving 6 bases of the junction unmatched. Germline-derived CDR1 and CDR2 are DFQATT and SNEGSKA (reference sequence). The CDR3 covers 14 residues. Arm-PCR of CDR3 regions and iRepertoire HTBI primers were the basis on which TCR beta libraries were built. TCRdb re-called the multiplex PCR reads through MiXCR, storing one row per CDR3 protein. The sample comprises about 210,000 distinct CDR3 sequences, roughly 19% of which are singletons, and about 10% rests with the top ten. This clonotype occurred once. Its matching antigen is unknown. The same data also contributed to another study, on T cells in Graves' hyperthyroidism and ophthalmopathy. That source adds: For ophthalmopathy, model prediction preceded onset by a median roughly 6.2 months.

The specimen was peripheral blood mononuclear cells (PBMCs), collected at new diagnosis, from a patient treated with antithyroid drugs. This clonotype was sampled from a woman younger than 45 with Graves disease. The chain carries TRBV20-1 and TRBJ1-1; 7 nucleotides match TRBD1. The CDR3: CSARAGGQSTEAFF. The CDR3 coding sequence is TGCAGTGCTAGAGCCGGGGGACAGTCCACTGAAGCTTTCTTT.